This TCR beta chain was identified during a study of blood T cell repertoires in COVID-19. Sequenced by immunoSEQ multiplex PCR; TCRdb stores in-frame clones only, minus some. The data show roughly 240,000 clones, 85% seen once. V lost 8 bases and J 1 base, leaving 5 bases between the germline ends. Germline CDR1 reads SGHDN; CDR2 reads FVKESK. This CDR3 comprises 11 residues. The sample consisted of peripheral blood. The gene calls are TRBV14 and TRBJ1-1; D gene uncertain. The clonotype originates from a man aged 50-60 years with COVID-19, enrolled during active disease. The CDR3 loop reads CASAGNTEAFF. DNA for the CDR3: TGTGCCAGCGCCGGGAACACTGAAGCTTTCTTT. Supplemented by reference TRBV14 and TRBJ1-1, the full variable domain reads EAGVTQFPSHSVIEKGQTVTLRCDPISGHDNLYWYRRVMGKEIKFLLHFVKESKQDESGMPNNRFLAERTGGTYSTLKVQPAELEDSGVYFCASAGNTEAFFGQGTRLTVV.